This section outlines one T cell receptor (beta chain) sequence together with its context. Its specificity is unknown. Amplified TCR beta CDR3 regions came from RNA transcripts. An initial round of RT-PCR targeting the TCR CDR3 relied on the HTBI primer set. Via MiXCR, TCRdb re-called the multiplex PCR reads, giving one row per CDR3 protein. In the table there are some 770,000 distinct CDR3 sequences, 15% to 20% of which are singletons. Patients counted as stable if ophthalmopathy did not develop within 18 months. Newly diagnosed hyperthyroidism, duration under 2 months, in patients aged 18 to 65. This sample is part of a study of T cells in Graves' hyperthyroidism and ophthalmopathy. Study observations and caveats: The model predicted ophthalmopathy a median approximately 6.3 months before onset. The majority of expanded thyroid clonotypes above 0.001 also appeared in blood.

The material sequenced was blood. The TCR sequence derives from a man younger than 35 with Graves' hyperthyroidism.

This chain's CDR3 is CASSQGGGGGYGYTF. CDR3 DNA sequence: TGCGCCAGCAGCCAAGGGGGAGGGGGCGGCTATGGCTACACCTTC. The chain combines TRBV4-1 with TRBJ1-2; 7 bases match TRBD1. V shed 1 base, J shed 4 bases, and the junction held 6 bases outside the gene matches. In germline, CDR1 is MGHRA, CDR2 YSYEKL. This CDR3 is 15 amino acids long.